A single sample gave rise to the 21 T cell receptor beta chains below, sequenced in a study of control samples from healthy donors and cancer patients. Assay used: immunoSEQ multiplex PCR; TCRdb lists only in-frame clones, some missing. The sample yields some 150,000 clones, approximately 96% seen once. Sequencing was carried out using blood. These receptors came from a woman in her twenties or thirties in good health.

The chain uses TRBV7-3 and TRBJ1-1; TRBD1 agrees at 7 bases. CDR3 length: 13 residues. V trimming: 0 bases; J trimming: 7 bases; junction bases outside the gene matches: 2. Germline values: CDR1 SGHTA, CDR2 FQGTGA. Here the CDR3 DNA reads TGTGCCAGCAGCTTAACTGGGGACAGTGAAGCTTTCTTT. The encoded protein is CASSLTGDSEAFF.

The J gene is TRBJ2-3, the V gene TRBV28; weak D call: TRBD1 (6 bases). CDR3 length equals 17 residues. Germline V gene data show CDR1 as MDHEN and CDR2 as SYDVKM. The V end was cut by 1 base, the J end by 2 bases, with 16 bases between. The CDR3 nucleotides are TGTGCCAGCAGTTTATCCTTCCGGGACACTTACACAGATACGCAGTATTTT. This translates into CASSLSFRDTYTDTQYF. The full variable domain, in which reference TRBV28 and TRBJ2-3 provide the parts outside the CDR3, is DVKVTQSSRYLVKRTGEKVFLECVQDMDHENMFWYRQDPGLGLRLIYFSYDVKMKEKGDIPEGYSVSREKKERFSLILESASTNQTSMYLCASSLSFRDTYTDTQYFGPGTRLTVL.

Points on this clone: One end of the junction fails to match germline, which may point to a read error. The chain recombines TRBV7-7 with TRBJ2-7; D is perhaps TRBD2 (6 bases). Germline V CDR1 and CDR2: SSHAT, FNYEAQ (reference sequence). The CDR3 length is 15 residues. DNA of the CDR3: TGTGCTAGCAGCCTTTTGGCGGGGCCAGGGTACGAGCAGTACTTC. Translated: CASSLLAGPGYEQYF.

Comments on this clone: Distinct nucleotide sequences in the sample also encode this CDR3. The chain has TRBV5-1 and TRBJ2-1; D call uncertain. Germline CDR1 reads SGHRS; CDR2 reads YFSETQ. The CDR3 covers 12 residues. V was clipped by 0 bases and J by 5 bases, with 3 bases between them. Here the CDR3 reads CASSLVDNEQFF. The CDR3 DNA sequence: TGCGCCAGCAGCTTGGTGGACAATGAGCAGTTCTTC. Looking up the rest from reference TRBV5-1 and TRBJ2-1 gives the full variable domain: KAGVTQTPRYLIKTRGQQVTLSCSPISGHRSVSWYQQTPGQGLQFLFEYFSETQRNKGNFPGRFSGRQFSNSRSEMNVSTLELGDSALYLCASSLVDNEQFFGPGTRLTVL.

This sequence joins TRBV10-3 and TRBJ1-2; the match to TRBD1 covers 9 bases. J was trimmed by 6 bases and V by 6 bases; bases with no gene match: 8. Germline-derived CDR1 and CDR2 are ENHRY and SYGVKD. The CDR3 runs to 14 residues. CDR3 sequence reads: CAIRENRGRDGYTF. The CDR3 DNA reads TGTGCCATCAGGGAAAACAGGGGGCGCGATGGCTACACCTTC.

The chain joins TRBV28 to TRBJ1-2; 7 bases fit TRBD1. Germline-derived CDR1 and CDR2 are MDHEN and SYDVKM. V lost 4 bases to trimming and J lost 3 bases; unmatched junction nucleotides: 8. There are 15 residues in the CDR3. This CDR3 reads CASSYKGAWDYGYTF. The CDR3 DNA is TGTGCCAGCAGTTATAAGGGGGCGTGGGACTATGGCTACACCTTC.

This chain connects TRBV30 to TRBJ1-2; D call uncertain. The V gene lost 7 bases and the J gene lost 7 bases, with 10 bases spanning the gap. Per germline, CDR1 GTSNPN and CDR2 SVGIG (reference sequence). The CDR3 loop spans 10 amino acids. The DNA for the CDR3 is TGTGCCTTTGGGTCACCTGGCTACACCTTC. Its protein is CAFGSPGYTF. Full variable domain (missing parts from reference TRBV30 and TRBJ1-2): SQTIHQWPATLVQPVGSPLSLECTVEGTSNPNLYWYRQAAGRGLQLLFYSVGIGQISSEVPQNLSASRPQDRQFILSSKKLLLSDSGFYLCAFGSPGYTFGSGTRLTVV.

The rearrangement joins TRBV19 to TRBJ1-5; tentatively, D is TRBD1 (5 bases). Germline-derived CDR1 and CDR2 are LNHDA and SQIVND (reference sequence). The V and J ends lost 6 bases and 0 bases respectively, with 27 bases between them. There are 20 residues in the CDR3. In DNA, the CDR3 is TGTGCCAGTAGCACCTCATCAGGGAGTGGACTAATTCCTAGCAATCAGCCCCAGCATTTT. It translates to CASSTSSGSGLIPSNQPQHF.

The V call is TRBV14, the J call TRBJ2-3; 8 bases are a match to TRBD2. CDR3 length: 16 residues. Per germline, CDR1 SGHDN and CDR2 FVKESK. V trimming: 3 bases; J trimming: 0 bases; junction bases outside the gene matches: 5. The CDR3 region has the DNA TGTGCCAGCAGCCAGAGAGCGGGGGTGAGCACAGATACGCAGTATTTT. It yields the protein CASSQRAGVSTDTQYF.

V and J are TRBV6-6 and TRBJ1-1, with 9 bases lining up with TRBD1. The germline V gene encodes CDR1 MNHNY and CDR2 SVGAGI (reference sequence). V gave up 2 bases and J gave up 4 bases; unmatched junction bases: 5. This CDR3 region has 15 residues. The CDR3 spells CASSYAGQGFTEAFF. The CDR3 bases are TGTGCCAGCAGTTACGCGGGACAGGGTTTCACTGAAGCTTTCTTT.

This chain joins TRBV27 and TRBJ1-6, with D possibly TRBD1 on 5 matching bases. The V gene lost 6 bases and the J gene lost 7 bases, with 10 bases spanning the gap. The CDR3 is 13 residues long. Germline V gives CDR1 MNHEY, CDR2 SMNVEV (reference sequence). The CDR3 sequence is CASRWDLNSPLHF. The CDR3 bases are TGTGCCAGCAGATGGGACCTCAATTCACCCCTCCACTTT.

This chain joins TRBV19 and TRBJ1-4; D is possibly TRBD1 (6 bases). Germline V gene sequence: CDR1 LNHDA, CDR2 SQIVND (reference sequence). V was pared by 9 bases and J by 8 bases, with 22 bases between. The CDR3 consists of 15 residues. This chain's CDR3 is CASHGLAPRGEKLFF. CDR3 coding DNA: TGTGCCAGCCATGGACTGGCCCCAAGGGGGGAAAAACTGTTTTTT. Combining the CDR3 with reference TRBV19 and TRBJ1-4 gives the whole variable domain DGGITQSPKYLFRKEGQNVTLSCEQNLNHDAMYWYRQDPGQGLRLIYYSQIVNDFQKGDIAEGYSVSREKKESFPLTVTSAQKNPTAFYLCASHGLAPRGEKLFFGSGTQLSVL.

V is TRBV9 and J is TRBJ2-2, with TRBD1 matching over 7 bases. CDR1 SGDLS and CDR2 YYNGEE come from the germline V gene. The V segment lost 3 bases and the J segment 6 bases; nucleotides outside the gene matches: 11. The CDR3 sequence is 16 residues long. CDR3 DNA sequence: TGTGCCAGCAGCGCGACCGGGACAGAAGTACCCGGGGAGCTGTTTTTT. Its translation: CASSATGTEVPGELFF.

The genes are TRBV9 and TRBJ2-2; 11 positions agree with TRBD2. The CDR3 extends over 17 amino acids. Unmatched junction bases numbered 8, after V lost 3 bases and J lost 4 bases. CDR1 SGDLS and CDR2 YYNGEE come from the germline V gene. This CDR3 is CASSAELAGVFTGELFF. The CDR3 nucleotides read TGTGCCAGCAGCGCCGAACTAGCGGGGGTTTTCACCGGGGAGCTGTTTTTT.

The chain recombines TRBV9 with TRBJ2-1, with TRBD1 as a possible D gene (6 bases). V lost 4 bases to trimming and J lost 0 bases, with 14 bases between them. The CDR3 runs 16 residues. Germline values: CDR1 SGDLS, CDR2 YYNGEE. For the CDR3, the DNA is TGTGCCAGCAGCAGGGGACATTTGAGCTCCTACAATGAGCAGTTCTTC. Translation gives CASSRGHLSSYNEQFF.

The chain employs TRBV30 and TRBJ2-1, with TRBD2 matching over 8 bases. The germline CDR1 and CDR2 sequences are GTSNPN and SVGIG (reference sequence). Trimming took 4 bases from V and 12 from J; bases not matched to a gene: 8. The CDR3 is 12 residues long. The CDR3 loop reads CAWIGRAGGQFF. CDR3 coding DNA: TGTGCCTGGATAGGACGGGCGGGAGGGCAGTTCTTC.

This clone has a single count. The J gene is TRBJ2-2, the V gene TRBV19, with D perhaps being TRBD1 or TRBD2 (6 bases each). This CDR3 contains 16 residues. V lost 7 bases to trimming and J lost 1 base, with 16 bases between them. Germline loops: CDR1 LNHDA, CDR2 SQIVND (reference sequence). DNA for the CDR3: TGTGCCAGTACCCTAAGGAGGGGGGTGAACACCGGGGAGCTGTTTTTT. Translated: CASTLRRGVNTGELFF.

This sequence joins TRBV7-9 and TRBJ2-3; D unresolved. V lost 1 base and J lost 6, with 11 bases in between. The germline CDR1 and CDR2 sequences are SEHNR and FQNEAQ (reference sequence). This CDR3 is built from 14 residues. The CDR3 DNA reads as TGTGCCAGCAGCTTAGTTTCATCCTCCGATACGCAGTATTTT. Translation gives CASSLVSSSDTQYF. Supplemented by reference TRBV7-9 and TRBJ2-3, the full variable domain reads DTGVSQNPRHKITKRGQNVTFRCDPISEHNRLYWYRQTLGQGPEFLTYFQNEAQLEKSRLLSDRFSAERPKGSFSTLEIQRTEQGDSAMYLCASSLVSSSDTQYFGPGTRLTVL.

This clone was seen once. This chain connects TRBV6-4 to TRBJ1-6, with D possibly TRBD1 on 5 matching bases. Germline V lookup: CDR1 MRHNA, CDR2 SNTAGT. Between the trimmed V and J ends, which lost 6 bases and 9 bases, there was a span of 15 bases. The CDR3 is made up of 14 amino acids. The DNA of the CDR3 is TGTGCCAGCAGCCATACAAGAGGGACTTCACCCCTCCACTTT. This sequence encodes CASSHTRGTSPLHF.

CDR3 nucleotides: TGTGCCAGCAGCTTGGCGGGGCAAGAGCAGTACTTC. Translated: CASSLAGQEQYF. The V gene is TRBV7-8, the J gene TRBJ2-7, with D possibly matching TRBD2 (6 bases). Trimming shortened V by 3 bases and J by 7 bases, and 10 bases separated the two germline ends. CDR3 length: 12 residues. In germline, CDR1 is SGHVS, CDR2 FQNEAQ.

This chain links TRBV28 with TRBJ2-2; 12 nucleotides line up with TRBD1. Trimming at V came to 5 bases and at J to 8 bases, leaving 9 bases not matched to a gene. There are 16 residues in the CDR3. Per germline, CDR1 MDHEN and CDR2 SYDVKM. The CDR3 region is CASSPRDRGRWGELFF. In nucleotides, the CDR3 is TGTGCCAGCAGTCCCCGGGACAGGGGGCGTTGGGGGGAGCTGTTTTTT.